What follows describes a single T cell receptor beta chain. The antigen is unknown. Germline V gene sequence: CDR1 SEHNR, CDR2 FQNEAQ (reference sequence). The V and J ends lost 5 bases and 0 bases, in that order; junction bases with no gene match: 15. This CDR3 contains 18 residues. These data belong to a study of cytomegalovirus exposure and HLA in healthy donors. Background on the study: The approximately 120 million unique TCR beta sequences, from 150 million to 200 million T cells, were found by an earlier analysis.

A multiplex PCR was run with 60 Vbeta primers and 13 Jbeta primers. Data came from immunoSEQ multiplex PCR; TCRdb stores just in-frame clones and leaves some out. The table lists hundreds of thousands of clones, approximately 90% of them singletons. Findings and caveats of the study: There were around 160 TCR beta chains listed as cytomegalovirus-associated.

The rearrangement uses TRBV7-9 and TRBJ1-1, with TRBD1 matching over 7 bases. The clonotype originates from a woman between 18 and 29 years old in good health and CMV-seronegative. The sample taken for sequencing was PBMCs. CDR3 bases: TGTGCCAGCAGCCCACCTATTAGACGACAGGGCTTGAACACTGAAGCTTTCTTT. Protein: CASSPPIRRQGLNTEAFF. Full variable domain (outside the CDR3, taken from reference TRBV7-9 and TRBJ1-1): DTGVSQNPRHKITKRGQNVTFRCDPISEHNRLYWYRQTLGQGPEFLTYFQNEAQLEKSRLLSDRFSAERPKGSFSTLEIQRTEQGDSAMYLCASSPPIRRQGLNTEAFFGQGTRLTVV.